The next 3 T cell receptor beta chains were all read from a single sample in a study of T cell repertoires in cytomegalovirus infection. From the reads, TCRdb called clonotypes with MiXCR, one entry per CDR3 protein. The table records approximately 630,000 distinct CDR3 sequences, 20% to 25% of them present only once. The sample was CD8+ T cells from PBMCs. The receptor set was obtained from a human donor in good health (CMV status not recorded). Some clones in this sample may be carry-over from other donors' samples.

The chain links TRBV20-1 to TRBJ1-4, with D possibly TRBD1 on 6 matching bases. Trimming stripped 6 bases from V and 8 bases from J, with 22 bases between. The CDR3 runs to 15 residues. Germline CDR1 reads DFQATT; CDR2 reads SNEGSKA (reference sequence). The CDR3 protein is CSARLRGTRGEKLFF. In DNA, the CDR3 is TGCAGTGCCAGACTTCGGGGGACACGAGGGGAAAAACTGTTTTTT.

The rearrangement uses TRBV6-5 and TRBJ2-7; D could derive from TRBD1 or TRBD2 (5 bases each). The CDR3 runs 13 residues. Per germline, CDR1 MNHEY and CDR2 SVGAGI. The V and J ends lost 0 bases and 11 bases respectively, with 14 bases between them. The CDR3 loop is CASSYSNMGRKYF. The CDR3 DNA sequence: TGTGCCAGCAGTTACTCGAATATGGGACGCAAGTACTTC.

This clonotype was seen ten or more times. The chain joins TRBV7-8 to TRBJ2-7, with D possibly being TRBD2 (7 bases). Germline V lookup: CDR1 SGHVS, CDR2 FQNEAQ. The CDR3 length is 16 residues. V was clipped by 10 bases and J by 4 bases, with 26 bases between them. The CDR3 protein is CATCVETGTIGYEQYF. In DNA form, the CDR3 reads TGTGCCACCTGCGTCGAAACAGGGACTATTGGGTACGAGCAGTACTTC.